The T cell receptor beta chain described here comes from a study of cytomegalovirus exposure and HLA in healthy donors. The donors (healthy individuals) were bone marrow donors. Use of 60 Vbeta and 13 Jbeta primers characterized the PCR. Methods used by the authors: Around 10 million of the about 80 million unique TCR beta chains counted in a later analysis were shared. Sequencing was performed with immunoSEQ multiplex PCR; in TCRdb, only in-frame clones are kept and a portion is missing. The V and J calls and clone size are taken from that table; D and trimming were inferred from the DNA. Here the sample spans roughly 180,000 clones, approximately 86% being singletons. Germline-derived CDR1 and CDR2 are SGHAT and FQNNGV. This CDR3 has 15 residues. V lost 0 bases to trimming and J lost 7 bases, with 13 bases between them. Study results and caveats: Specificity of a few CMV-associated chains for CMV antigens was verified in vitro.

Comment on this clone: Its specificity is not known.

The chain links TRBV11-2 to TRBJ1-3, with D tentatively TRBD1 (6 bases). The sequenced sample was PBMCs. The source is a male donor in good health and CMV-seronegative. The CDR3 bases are TGTGCCAGCAGCTTAGATGACCAGCAGGGGAACACCATATATTTT. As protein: CASSLDDQQGNTIYF.